The rows below give T cell receptor beta chains drawn from one sample of a study of cytomegalovirus exposure and HLA in healthy donors. Repertoires were generated with immunoSEQ multiplex PCR, while TCRdb's copy carries only in-frame clones and drops some. This sample has some 80,000 clones, with over 75% found just once. The sample taken for sequencing was PBMCs. The receptors were gathered from a man between 45 and 60 years old in good health and CMV-seronegative. Each CDR3 is given with its conserved first and last residue. D genes are given only for firm matches. Expanded clones are given a class, and other clones once, few, many or no size at all.

d_call j_call clone_size v_call cdr3_aa cdr3_nt
TRBD1 TRBJ2-5 NA TRBV7-2 CASSLGTGANRGTQYF TGTGCCAGCAGCTTAGGGACAGGGGCTAATCGGGGGACCCAGTACTTC
TRBD1 TRBJ2-6 few TRBV5-1 CASSSRDRGTGANVLTF TGCGCCAGCAGCTCCCGGGACAGGGGGACCGGGGCCAACGTCCTGACTTTC
TRBD1 TRBJ1-4 NA TRBV27 CASSSGTGEKKLFF TGTGCCAGCAGTTCCGGGACAGGGGAGAAAAAACTGTTTTTT
TRBD1 TRBJ1-1 NA TRBV27 CASRRRQGVGANTEAFF TGTGCCAGCAGAAGGAGACAGGGGGTTGGGGCGAACACTGAAGCTTTCTTT
TRBD1 TRBJ1-2 NA TRBV19 CASTWTGWGSYGYTF TGTGCCAGTACTTGGACAGGGTGGGGGAGCTATGGCTACACCTTC
TRBD2 TRBJ2-7 NA TRBV7-3 CASSSLAGPYEQYF TGTGCCAGCAGCTCCTTAGCGGGGCCCTACGAGCAGTACTTC
NA TRBJ1-1 NA TRBV10-3 CAISESGTSIKEAFF TGTGCCATCAGTGAGTCCGGGACATCTATAAAAGAAGCTTTCTTT
TRBD2 TRBJ2-7 NA TRBV5-6 CASAPRGGPGGEQYF TGTGCCAGCGCTCCCCGGGGAGGGCCCGGGGGCGAGCAGTACTTC
NA TRBJ2-2 NA TRBV25-1 CASSRGGANTGELFF TGTGCCAGCAGCCGCGGGGGCGCGAACACCGGGGAGCTGTTTTTT
TRBD2 TRBJ2-1 NA TRBV4-1 CASSPAGTSGGADEQFF TGCGCCAGCAGCCCCGCCGGGACTAGCGGGGGGGCGGATGAGCAGTTCTTC
NA TRBJ2-5 NA TRBV7-2 CASSLAPGETQYF TGTGCCAGCAGCTTAGCGCCGGGAGAGACCCAGTACTTC
NA TRBJ1-2 once TRBV5-1 CASSLSGGDGGYTF TGCGCCAGCAGCTTGTCGGGGGGAGACGGTGGCTACACCTTC
TRBD1 TRBJ1-2 few TRBV7-2 CASSILQGRGGYTF TGTGCCAGCAGCATTCTACAGGGGAGAGGCGGCTACACCTTC
TRBD2 TRBJ2-1 few TRBV9 CASSNSGGVYNEQFF TGTGCCAGCAGCAACAGCGGGGGGGTCTACAATGAGCAGTTCTTC
NA TRBJ1-2 NA TRBV4-2 CASSQPLRESLLNYGYTF TGTGCCAGCAGCCAGCCCTTGCGGGAGAGTCTGCTTAACTATGGCTACACCTTC
TRBD1 TRBJ1-2 few TRBV28 CASTKATGGYMNYGYTF TGTGCCAGCACCAAAGCGACAGGGGGCTATATGAACTATGGCTACACCTTC
TRBD2 TRBJ2-3 once TRBV7-2 CASSFIAGGRTDTQYF TGTGCCAGCAGCTTTATAGCGGGGGGGCGCACAGATACGCAGTATTTT
NA TRBJ1-6 NA TRBV11-2 CASSLDTRSTPLHF TGTGCCAGCAGCTTAGATACCAGGTCGACACCCCTCCACTTT
TRBD2 TRBJ2-1 once TRBV7-6 CASSQEPGLASNEQFF TGTGCCAGCAGCCAAGAACCGGGACTAGCGTCCAATGAGCAGTTCTTC
NA TRBJ1-1 few TRBV6-6 CASTQGSGEAFF TGTGCCAGCACCCAGGGATCTGGTGAAGCTTTCTTT
NA TRBJ2-7 NA TRBV5-1 CASSLAAEQYF TGCGCCAGCAGCTTGGCCGCCGAGCAGTACTTC
NA TRBJ1-6 NA TRBV9 CASSVKGGHSPLHF TGTGCCAGCAGCGTAAAGGGAGGACATTCACCCCTCCACTTT
NA TRBJ1-2 NA TRBV28 CASSPRDHYGYTF TGTGCCAGCAGTCCCCGGGATCACTATGGCTACACCTTC
NA TRBJ1-6 NA TRBV6-1 CASSGSSGNSPLHF TGTGCCAGCAGTGGCTCTTCAGGGAACTCACCCCTCCACTTT
NA TRBJ1-4 NA TRBV7-8 CASSSTGFNEKLFF TGTGCCAGCAGCTCGACAGGTTTTAATGAAAAACTGTTTTTT
NA TRBJ1-2 NA TRBV28 CASSRPGGGGWYGYTF TGTGCCAGCAGTCGGCCGGGGGGGGGAGGGTGGTATGGCTACACCTTC
TRBD1 TRBJ2-5 NA TRBV10-2 CASSESGQGIEAQYF TGCGCCAGCAGTGAGTCGGGACAGGGTATTGAGGCCCAGTACTTC
NA TRBJ1-4 few TRBV5-1 CASSLDGKEKLFF TGCGCCAGCAGCTTGGACGGGAAAGAAAAACTGTTTTTT
NA TRBJ2-7 once TRBV5-1 CASSFLRGYEQYF TGCGCCAGCAGCTTTTTACGAGGCTACGAGCAGTACTTC
NA TRBJ2-4 NA TRBV7-7 CASSSDPGNIQYF TGTGCTAGCAGTTCTGACCCGGGGAACATTCAGTACTTC
NA TRBJ1-2 NA TRBV9 CASSVTEQSHGYTF TGTGCCAGCAGCGTAACTGAACAGTCTCATGGCTACACCTTC
NA TRBJ1-3 NA TRBV11-2 CASSPQTRGNTIYF TGTGCCAGCAGCCCTCAGACGCGGGGAAACACCATATATTTT
TRBD1 TRBJ1-4 NA TRBV5-8 CASSLKGGATHEKLFF TGTGCCAGCAGCTTGAAAGGGGGCGCAACTCATGAAAAACTGTTTTTT
NA TRBJ1-2 few TRBV6-5 CATLGDTNYGYTF TGTGCCACCCTGGGGGACACTAACTATGGCTACACCTTC
TRBD2 TRBJ2-1 NA TRBV4-1 CASSFKTSGADLRDNEQFF TGCGCCAGCAGCTTTAAGACTAGCGGGGCTGACCTAAGGGACAATGAGCAGTTCTTC
TRBD2 TRBJ2-5 NA TRBV2 CASSDGQRGPETQYF TGTGCCAGCAGTGATGGCCAGCGGGGACCCGAGACCCAGTACTTC
TRBD1 TRBJ2-7 NA TRBV4-1 CASSQRTGNLNSRTSYEQYF TGCGCCAGCAGCCAACGGACAGGGAACTTGAATTCTCGAACTTCCTACGAGCAGTACTTC
TRBD1 TRBJ2-2 NA TRBV6-5 CASSTRDRGTGELFF TGTGCCAGCAGTACCCGGGACAGGGGCACCGGGGAGCTGTTTTTT
NA TRBJ2-5 once TRBV19 CASSIGTEGTQYF TGTGCCAGTAGTATTGGTACCGAGGGGACCCAGTACTTC
NA TRBJ1-4 NA TRBV18 CASSPWRAVNEKLFF TGTGCCAGCTCACCATGGAGGGCGGTTAATGAAAAACTGTTTTTT
NA TRBJ2-7 medium-sized TRBV11-2 CASSLNPVGATNYEQYF TGTGCCAGCAGCTTAAATCCGGTGGGGGCGACGAATTACGAGCAGTACTTC
NA TRBJ1-2 NA TRBV6-4 CASSDSHTPDYGYTF TGTGCCAGCAGTGACTCTCACACCCCCGACTATGGCTACACCTTC
NA TRBJ2-5 NA TRBV7-2 CASSLVGGQETQYF TGTGCCAGCAGCTTAGTAGGGGGCCAAGAGACCCAGTACTTC
NA TRBJ2-7 NA TRBV7-8 CASSLAQGHYEQYF TGTGCCAGCAGCTTAGCGCAGGGACACTACGAGCAGTACTTC
NA TRBJ1-6 NA TRBV7-2 CASSLSISSYNSPLHF TGTGCCAGCAGCTTAAGCATTAGCTCCTATAATTCACCCCTCCACTTT
NA TRBJ1-1 NA TRBV27 CASSSPYREGNTEAFF TGTGCCAGCAGTTCCCCCTACAGGGAAGGGAACACTGAAGCTTTCTTT
NA TRBJ2-5 few TRBV2 CASGRGKETQYF TGTGCCAGCGGTAGGGGAAAAGAGACCCAGTACTTC
TRBD2 TRBJ2-5 NA TRBV5-4 CASSRGLAGIETQYF TGTGCCAGCAGCCGGGGACTAGCGGGGATAGAGACCCAGTACTTC
TRBD1 TRBJ1-6 NA TRBV18 CASSGTGSNSPLHF TGTGCCAGCTCAGGGACAGGGAGCAATTCACCCCTCCACTTT
TRBD2 TRBJ2-7 NA TRBV6-6 CASSPQSGGVGYEQYF TGTGCCAGCAGTCCTCAAAGCGGGGGGGTAGGCTACGAGCAGTACTTC
TRBD1 TRBJ2-5 NA TRBV6-1 CASSEPRGQKETQYF TGTGCCAGCAGTGAGCCCCGGGGACAGAAAGAGACCCAGTACTTC
TRBD2 TRBJ2-1 NA TRBV19 CASSILGLVFYEQFF TGTGCCAGTAGTATCTTGGGACTAGTTTTTTATGAGCAGTTCTTC
NA TRBJ2-5 NA TRBV5-1 CASDASGIRQETQYF TGCGCCAGCGACGCTTCAGGGATTCGCCAAGAGACCCAGTACTTC
NA TRBJ2-1 NA TRBV13 CASSFLGIAEQFF TGTGCCAGCAGCTTTCTCGGGATTGCAGAACAGTTCTTC
TRBD1 TRBJ1-4 NA TRBV5-8 CASSLMDRPNEKLFF TGTGCCAGCAGCTTGATGGACAGGCCTAATGAAAAACTGTTTTTT
TRBD1 TRBJ2-7 once TRBV29-1 CSVGTGVSYEQYF TGCAGCGTCGGGACAGGGGTGTCGTACGAGCAGTACTTC